This TCR beta chain was profiled in a study of T cells after yellow fever vaccination (dated by TCRdb to between 2017 and 2020). As for the study more broadly: The SMART-Seq v4 Ultra Low Input RNA kit was used to prepare libraries from fractions with low cell numbers. Bulk TCR alpha and beta repertoires were sequenced longitudinally to track T-cell clones before and after primary and booster YFV17D yellow fever vaccination. Two healthy male donors made up the cohort, one aged 18 to 29 years and the other aged 30 to 40 years. Bulk PBMC replicates and cell subsets were isolated from blood drawn at multiple timepoints before and after both primary and secondary immunization. Summary of the overall study and its limitations: After the booster, most clones that had expanded after primary vaccination were detected again (about 97% of CD4 and more than 85% of CD8), suggesting broad maintenance of memory. A small fraction of clonotypes appeared in both the CD4 and CD8 compartments, likely as a result of convergent recombination. The study included only two donors, which limits how far the findings can be generalized. Because abundant contaminating clonotypes from the bulk population could be contained in FACS-sorted repertoires, computational filtering was required. The secondary T-cell response was weaker than the primary response but faster, peaking on day 5 instead of day 15.

V drops 8 bases and J drops 0 bases, leaving 14 bases in between. Based on the germline V gene, the CDR1 and CDR2 sequences are ENHRY and SYGVKD. The cysteine opens and the phenylalanine closes a CDR3 of 14 amino acids. Of all the DNA, just the CDR3 is kept, 42 bases in frame from base 1. TCR cDNA was made using 5'RACE template switching, a step that added a universal primer site and unique molecular identifiers. Priming for cDNA synthesis came from both the TCR alpha and TCR beta constant segments. Library amplification involved two PCR steps, and the second step added sample barcodes and sequencing adapters. Sequencing of libraries was done on Illumina HiSeq 2500 (2x100 bp) or NovaSeq (2x150 bp). The paper's processing steps were these. Reads were demultiplexed and collapsed into UMI consensus sequences with MIGEC, and V(D)J alignment was performed with MiXCR. Clonotypes responding to the vaccine were identified with edgeR on replicate PBMC samples, with the criteria of FDR below 0.01 and a log2 fold change above 5 up to day 15. CD4 or CD8 identity was assigned to each bulk clonotype according to whether the clonotype was present at higher abundance in the sequenced CD4 repertoire or the sequenced CD8 repertoire. Clones were called with MiXCR by TCRdb after fastp trimmed the public reads at Q25, and only in-frame beta chains were retained. Entries that share a CDR3 protein sequence are merged under the most common genes and DNA. TCRdb, not the authors, supplied the V and J calls. The sample records roughly 150,000 distinct CDR3 sequences, about 7% of which are singletons. The ten largest clonotypes hold approximately 0.67% of the sample.

The sample's treatment or condition, from its label and the paper: live attenuated yellow fever vaccine strain. PBMCs were isolated from peripheral blood using a standard Ficoll-Paque protocol. CD4 and CD8 T-cell fractions were isolated with Dynabeads CD4 and CD8 positive selection kits. TriZol was used to extract RNA from bulk PBMCs, CD4 and CD8 fractions, and dextramer-positive and dextramer-negative fractions. This clonotype was counted many times. This receptor's antigen is unknown. Per-nucleotide qualities are absent, and no much larger clonotype sits a single base away. This receptor was taken from a man younger than 40 who received the YFV17D yellow fever vaccine. Sequenced here: CD4+ T cells sorted from PBMCs, sampled 10 days after the yellow fever booster vaccination. The V gene is TRBV10-3 and the J gene is TRBJ2-7; the D region may be TRBD1 or TRBD2, each matching 5 bases equally. The nucleotides are TGTGCCATCCGACAAGGGGAGAACTCCTACGAGCAGTACTTC. The resulting protein is CAIRQGENSYEQYF.